The present T cell receptor (beta chain) was sequenced within a study of blood T cell repertoires in COVID-19. Whole-study context: Sites in the United States, Italy and Spain provided acute and convalescent COVID-19 samples. Sources were T cells, B-cell-depleted T cells, or PBMCs; the material itself was cDNA or gDNA.

Those enrolled in Seattle joined during active infection and were followed longitudinally afterward. The CDR3 has 17 amino acids. V lost 0 bases to trimming and J lost 2 bases, with 17 bases between them. Germline V gene sequence: CDR1 WNHNN, CDR2 SYGVQD (reference sequence). In the original workflow: Counts of nucleated cells, estimated from reference gene primer amplification, were obtained. Method: immunoSEQ multiplex PCR; TCRdb's copy keeps in-frame clones and lacks some. The V and J calls and the clone size are those of that table, but D and trimming were determined from the DNA. The data show around 470,000 clones, with about 88% seen just once and 0.9% held by the top ten.

Specimen: peripheral blood. The sequence was collected from a man younger than 35 with COVID-19, enrolled during active disease. The gene calls are TRBV10-1 and TRBJ2-7, with D maybe TRBD2 (5 bases). The CDR3 is CASSESEVSTHTYEQYF. The DNA of the CDR3 is TGCGCCAGCAGTGAGTCGGAGGTTAGCACACATACCTACGAGCAGTACTTC.